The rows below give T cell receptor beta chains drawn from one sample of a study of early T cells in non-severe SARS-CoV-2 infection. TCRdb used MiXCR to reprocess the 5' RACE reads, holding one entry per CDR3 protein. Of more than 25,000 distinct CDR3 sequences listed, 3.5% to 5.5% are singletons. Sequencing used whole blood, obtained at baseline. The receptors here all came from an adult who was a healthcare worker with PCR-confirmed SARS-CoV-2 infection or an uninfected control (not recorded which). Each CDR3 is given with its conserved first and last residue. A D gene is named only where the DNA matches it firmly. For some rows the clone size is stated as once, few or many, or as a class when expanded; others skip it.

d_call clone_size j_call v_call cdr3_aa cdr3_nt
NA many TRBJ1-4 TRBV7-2 CASSPRGSSREKLFF TGTGCCAGCAGCCCAAGGGGAAGCTCACGGGAAAAACTGTTTTTT
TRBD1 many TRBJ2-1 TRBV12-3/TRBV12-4 CASSQWDSPSYNEQFF TGTGCCAGCAGTCAGTGGGACAGCCCCTCCTACAATGAGCAGTTCTTC
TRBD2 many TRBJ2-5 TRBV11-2 CASTTSGQETQYF TGTGCCAGCACCACTAGCGGACAAGAGACCCAGTACTTC
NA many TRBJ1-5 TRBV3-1 CASSQESGRLGNQPQHF TGTGCCAGCAGCCAAGAGAGTGGGCGGTTGGGCAATCAGCCCCAGCATTTT
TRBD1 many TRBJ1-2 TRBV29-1 CSVDLQGVEGYTF TGCAGCGTTGATCTACAGGGGGTCGAGGGCTACACCTTC
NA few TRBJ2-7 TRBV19 CASSISAGEQYF TGTGCCAGTAGTATCTCCGCGGGCGAGCAGTACTTC
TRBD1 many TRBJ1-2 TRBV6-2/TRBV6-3 CASRSSGQGAFGYTF TGTGCCAGCCGCTCCTCAGGACAGGGGGCTTTCGGCTACACCTTC
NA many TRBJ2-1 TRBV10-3 CAITIVRGTYNEQFF TGTGCCATCACAATCGTCAGGGGTACCTACAATGAGCAGTTCTTC
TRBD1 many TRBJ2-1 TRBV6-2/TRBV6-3 CASRGTGVSYNEQFF TGTGCCAGCAGGGGGACAGGGGTGTCCTACAATGAGCAGTTCTTC
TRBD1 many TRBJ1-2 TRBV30 CAWKGTGHGYTF TGTGCCTGGAAAGGGACAGGGCATGGCTACACCTTC
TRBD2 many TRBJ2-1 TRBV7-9 CASSLAAGGSHEQFF TGTGCCAGCAGCTTAGCTGCCGGGGGGAGTCATGAGCAGTTCTTC
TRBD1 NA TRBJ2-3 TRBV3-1 CASSQAGTGRTDTQYF TGTGCCAGCAGCCAAGCCGGGACAGGGAGGACAGATACGCAGTATTTT
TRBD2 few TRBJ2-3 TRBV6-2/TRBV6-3 CASSYGLAGSTDTQYF TGTGCCAGCAGTTACGGACTAGCGGGTAGCACAGATACGCAGTATTTT
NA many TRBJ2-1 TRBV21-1 CASSKLADYNEQFF TGTGCCAGCAGCAAGCTAGCGGACTACAATGAGCAGTTCTTC
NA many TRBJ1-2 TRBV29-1 CSVGQYGYTF TGCAGCGTTGGACAGTATGGCTACACCTTC
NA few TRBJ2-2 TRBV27 CASSFSPGTSTGELFF TGTGCCAGCAGTTTTTCCCCCGGGACCTCCACCGGGGAGCTGTTTTTT
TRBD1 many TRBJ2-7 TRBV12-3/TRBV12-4 CASTPGTGEAEQYF TGTGCCAGCACCCCCGGGACAGGGGAGGCCGAGCAGTACTTC
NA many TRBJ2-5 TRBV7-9 CASSPEQETQYF TGTGCCAGCAGCCCTGAACAAGAGACCCAGTACTTC
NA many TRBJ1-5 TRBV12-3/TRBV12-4 CASSLQGYSNQPQHF TGTGCCAGCAGTTTACAGGGGTATAGCAATCAGCCCCAGCATTTT
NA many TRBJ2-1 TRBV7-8 CASSPRAASSYNEQFF TGTGCCAGCAGCCCGCGAGCGGCTAGCTCCTACAATGAGCAGTTCTTC
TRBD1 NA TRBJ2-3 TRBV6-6 CASGYRGPTDTQYF TGTGCCAGCGGGTACAGGGGGCCCACGGATACGCAGTATTTT
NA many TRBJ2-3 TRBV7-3 CASSLTGLHTDTQYF TGTGCCAGCAGCTTAACGGGACTCCACACAGATACGCAGTATTTT
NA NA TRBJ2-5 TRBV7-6 CASSLDDRSPIPSQETQYF TGTGCCAGCAGCTTAGACGACAGATCCCCAATCCCAAGCCAAGAGACCCAGTACTTC
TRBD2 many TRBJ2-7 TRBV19 CASSPRGLADTYEQYF TGTGCCAGTAGCCCGCGGGGACTAGCGGATACCTACGAGCAGTACTTC
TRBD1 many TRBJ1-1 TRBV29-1 CSVDNRGNTEAFF TGCAGCGTTGACAACAGGGGGAACACTGAAGCTTTCTTT
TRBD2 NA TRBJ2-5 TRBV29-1 CSVRGGQQETQYF TGCAGCGTGCGGGGGGGCCAACAAGAGACCCAGTACTTC
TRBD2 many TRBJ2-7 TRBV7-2 CASSLVRRGTSGRGYEQYF TGTGCCAGCAGCTTAGTGAGACGCGGGACTAGCGGGAGGGGATACGAGCAGTACTTC
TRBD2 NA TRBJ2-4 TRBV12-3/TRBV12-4 CASSLRFGVAGAAKNIQYF TGTGCCAGCAGTTTAAGGTTCGGGGTAGCGGGAGCGGCCAAAAACATTCAGTACTTC
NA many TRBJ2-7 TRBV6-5 CASSVKGGPLSEQYF TGTGCCAGCAGTGTTAAGGGGGGTCCCCTTTCCGAGCAGTACTTC
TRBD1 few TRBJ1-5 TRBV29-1 CSVLQGAPDQPQHF TGCAGCGTGCTCCAGGGGGCGCCGGATCAGCCCCAGCATTTT
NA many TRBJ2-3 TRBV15 CATSATSLLDTQYF TGTGCCACGTCGGCTACATCCTTGTTAGATACGCAGTATTTT
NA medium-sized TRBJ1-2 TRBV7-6 CASSFSPRDGYTF TGTGCCAGCAGTTTCAGTCCCCGCGATGGCTACACCTTC
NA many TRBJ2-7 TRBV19 CASSPSMTVEQYF TGTGCCAGTAGTCCCTCGATGACGGTCGAGCAGTACTTC
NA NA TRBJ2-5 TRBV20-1 CSARLVPVEETQYF TGCAGTGCTAGACTGGTCCCCGTTGAAGAGACCCAGTACTTC
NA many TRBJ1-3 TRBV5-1 CASSVDGTPPYSGNTIYF TGCGCCAGCAGCGTGGACGGGACACCTCCCTACTCTGGAAACACCATATATTTT
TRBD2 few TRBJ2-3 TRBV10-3 CAISEGRGDTQYF TGTGCCATCAGTGAAGGGAGGGGAGATACGCAGTATTTT
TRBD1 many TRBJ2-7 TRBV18 CASSPDRVEQYF TGTGCCAGCTCACCCGACAGGGTTGAGCAGTACTTC
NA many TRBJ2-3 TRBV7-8 CASSLDGVSTDTQYF TGTGCCAGCAGCTTAGACGGGGTTAGCACAGATACGCAGTATTTT
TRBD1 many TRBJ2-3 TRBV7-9 CASSKPGTESTDTQYF TGTGCCAGCAGCAAGCCCGGGACAGAATCCACAGATACGCAGTATTTT
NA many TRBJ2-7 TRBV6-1 CASSEGPAYEQYF TGTGCCAGCAGTGAAGGGCCCGCGTACGAGCAGTACTTC
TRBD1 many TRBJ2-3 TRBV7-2 CASSSGTGLLTDTQYF TGTGCCAGCAGCTCCGGGACAGGACTACTCACAGATACGCAGTATTTT
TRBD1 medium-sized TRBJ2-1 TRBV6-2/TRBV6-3 CASDGRRQGPWNNEQFF TGTGCCAGCGACGGCCGCCGACAGGGCCCCTGGAACAATGAGCAGTTCTTC
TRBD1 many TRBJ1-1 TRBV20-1 CSARDIGTGYLEAFF TGCAGTGCTAGAGATATTGGGACAGGGTACCTTGAAGCTTTCTTT
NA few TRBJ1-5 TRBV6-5 CASSYMAGQPQHF TGTGCCAGCAGTTACATGGCGGGTCAGCCCCAGCATTTT
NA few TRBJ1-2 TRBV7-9 CASSLVGGNGYTF TGTGCCAGCAGCTTAGTTGGGGGGAATGGCTACACCTTC
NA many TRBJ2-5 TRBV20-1 CSARTGRETQYF TGCAGTGCTAGAACAGGGAGGGAGACCCAGTACTTC
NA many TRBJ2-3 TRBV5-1 CASTPRGASTDTQYF TGCGCCAGCACTCCCCGGGGCGCCAGCACAGATACGCAGTATTTT
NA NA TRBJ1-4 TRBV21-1 CASSSGVGETNEKLFF TGTGCCAGCAGCTCAGGGGTTGGAGAGACTAATGAAAAACTGTTTTTT
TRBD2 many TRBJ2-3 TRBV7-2 CASSSSGRHTDTQYF TGTGCCAGCAGCTCTAGCGGGAGGCACACAGATACGCAGTATTTT
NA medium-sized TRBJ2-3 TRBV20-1 CSAVTASTDTQYF TGCAGTGCCGTGACAGCTAGCACAGATACGCAGTATTTT
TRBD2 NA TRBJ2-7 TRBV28 CASSSGGNYEQYF TGTGCCAGCAGTTCCGGGGGGAACTACGAGCAGTACTTC
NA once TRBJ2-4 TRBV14 CASSAQVAGIQYF TGTGCCAGCAGCGCACAGGTGGCGGGCATTCAGTACTTC
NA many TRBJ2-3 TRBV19 CASSVDPTDTQYF TGTGCCAGTAGTGTCGACCCCACAGATACGCAGTATTTT
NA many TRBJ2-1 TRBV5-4 CASTQTRGDNEQFF TGTGCCAGCACTCAGACTAGAGGGGACAATGAGCAGTTCTTC
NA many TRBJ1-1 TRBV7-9 CASSPVGGHTEAFF TGTGCCAGCAGCCCCGTCGGGGGACACACTGAAGCTTTCTTT